These 30 T cell receptor beta chains share one sample of origin, sequenced in a study of monozygotic twins with inflammatory bowel disease. With the 5' RACE reads reprocessed, TCRdb shows one record per CDR3 protein and no DNA. The sample table sets out around 220,000 distinct CDR3 sequences. The sequencing input was blood. The receptors here all came from a human donor with ulcerative colitis or Crohn's disease, or a healthy co-twin of an affected twin (not recorded which).

The chain employs TRBV6-1 and TRBJ1-1. Germline CDR1 and CDR2: MNHNS and SASEGT. The CDR3 is 15 residues long. The CDR3 region is CASQVGQNWGTEAFF.

This chain uses TRBV10-3 with TRBJ2-2; TCRdb indicates TRBD1, and absent DNA this call remains unverified. Per germline, CDR1 ENHRY and CDR2 SYGVKD. The CDR3 runs 15 residues. CDR3 protein: CAISPGQATTGELFF.

The chain links TRBV5-4 to TRBJ2-5; checking the TCRdb D call of TRBD2 is not possible without DNA. Germline CDR1 reads SGHNT; CDR2 reads YYREEE (reference sequence). This CDR3 spans 14 amino acids. The CDR3 sequence: CASSWRDTKETQYF.

The chain employs TRBV16 and TRBJ1-6. CDR1 and CDR2 (germline): KGHSY, FQNENV. The CDR3 runs 14 residues. The CDR3 protein is CASSQFKGGTPLHF.

The chain has TRBV20-1 and TRBJ2-1; TCRdb indicates TRBD2, and absent DNA this call remains unverified. The V gene's germline CDR1 is DFQATT and CDR2 SNEGSKA (reference sequence). The CDR3 is 17 residues long. The CDR3 sequence: CSATPRQTSGRVREQFF.

The chain recombines TRBV5-1 with TRBJ2-3; TCRdb gives TRBD1 as the D gene, but with no DNA this cannot be confirmed. Germline CDR1 SGHRS, CDR2 YFSETQ. This CDR3 spans 16 amino acids. The CDR3 spells CASSSLGGGPSDTQYF.

This chain uses TRBV20-1 with TRBJ2-7; TCRdb picks TRBD2, but there is no DNA to check that call. Germline V gene lookup returns CDR1 DFQATT and CDR2 SNEGSKA (reference sequence). This CDR3 region has 15 residues. CDR3 residues: CSAIPSGRGGYEQYF.

The chain carries TRBV11-2 and TRBJ2-6; TCRdb's D call of TRBD1 is untestable without DNA. CDR1 is SGHAT and CDR2 is FQNNGV in the germline V gene. The CDR3 consists of 15 residues. The CDR3: CASRDILSGANVLTF.

The chain carries TRBV18 and TRBJ2-3. Germline V lookup: CDR1 KGHSH, CDR2 LQKENI. CDR3 length: 15 amino acids. The CDR3 reads CASSPLGTGTDTQYF. The complete variable domain, with remaining parts taken from reference TRBV18 and TRBJ2-3, reads NAGVMQNPRHLVRRRGQEARLRCSPMKGHSHVYWYRQLPEEGLKFMVYLQKENIIDESGMPKERFSAEFPKEGPSILRIQQVVRGDSAAYFCASSPLGTGTDTQYFGPGTRLTVL.

This rearrangement joins TRBV12-3 or TRBV12-4 to TRBJ2-5; TCRdb gives TRBD1 as the D gene, but with no DNA this cannot be confirmed. CDR3 length: 13 amino acids. CDR3 amino acids: CASSLGGGVTQYF.

The rearrangement joins TRBV6-1 to TRBJ1-1. Germline lookup yields CDR1 MNHNS and CDR2 SASEGT. The CDR3 covers 16 residues. This CDR3 is CASSEHSGTANTEAFF.

V gene TRBV5-4 combines with J gene TRBJ2-1. Germline V gene sequence: CDR1 SGHNT, CDR2 YYREEE (reference sequence). There are 14 residues in the CDR3. The CDR3 protein is CASSPWGIYNEQFF.

This rearrangement joins TRBV11-2 to TRBJ2-3; absent DNA, TCRdb's TRBD2 call cannot be checked. The CDR3 has 19 residues. Looked up from germline, CDR1 is SGHAT and CDR2 is FQNNGV. CDR3 loop: CASSLLLPLAGGKEDTQYF.

The V and J genes are TRBV6-2 or TRBV6-3 and TRBJ2-4; TCRdb returns TRBD2, unconfirmable since there is no DNA. Per the germline V gene, CDR1 is MNHEY and CDR2 is SVGEGT. The CDR3 spans 14 residues. CDR3 amino acids: CASGLAGGKNIQYF.

This sequence joins TRBV6-1 and TRBJ2-3; TCRdb's assignment of TRBD1 cannot be checked, as there is no DNA. CDR3 size: 15 residues. Germline V CDR1 and CDR2: MNHNS, SASEGT. This CDR3 reads CASSGTGFLADTQYF.

This sequence joins TRBV5-6 and TRBJ1-1; the D call from TCRdb, TRBD1, cannot be confirmed without DNA. Germline V lookup: CDR1 SGHDT, CDR2 YYEEEE. The CDR3 totals 14 residues. The CDR3 loop reads CASSLLQGRGEAFF.

This chain links TRBV12-3 or TRBV12-4 with TRBJ1-2; the D call from TCRdb, TRBD1, cannot be confirmed without DNA. CDR3 length: 16 residues. CDR3 in amino acids: CASSPTGGRTGYGYTF.

V is TRBV6-1 and J is TRBJ2-3; lacking DNA, the TRBD1 call made by TCRdb goes unchecked. Germline CDR1 and CDR2: MNHNS and SASEGT. This CDR3 comprises 15 residues. CDR3 protein: CASSPRTGVTDTQYF.

The rearrangement uses TRBV19 and TRBJ2-1; TCRdb calls TRBD2, which cannot be checked without DNA. This CDR3 spans 15 amino acids. Germline CDR1 and CDR2: LNHDA and SQIVND (reference sequence). This CDR3 is CASSRLAGGFNEQFF.

The chain recombines TRBV20-1 with TRBJ2-2; TCRdb picks TRBD1, but there is no DNA to check that call. The germline V gene has CDR1 DFQATT and CDR2 SNEGSKA (reference sequence). This CDR3 comprises 15 residues. The CDR3 sequence is CSAPGTGGAGGELFF.

V usage is TRBV7-3 and J usage is TRBJ2-3; TCRdb proposes TRBD2, but this gene call is untestable without DNA. This CDR3 is 17 amino acids long. Per the germline V gene, CDR1 is SGHTA and CDR2 is FQGTGA. CDR3 in amino acids: CASSPHGAGRGTDTQYF. The whole variable domain, filled in from reference TRBV7-3 and TRBJ2-3, reads GAGVSQTPSNKVTEKGKYVELRCDPISGHTALYWYRQSLGQGPEFLIYFQGTGAADDSGLPNDRFFAVRPEGSVSTLKIQRTERGDSAVYLCASSPHGAGRGTDTQYFGPGTRLTVL.

J is TRBJ1-4 and V is TRBV7-2; the TRBD1 assignment by TCRdb is unverifiable without DNA. Looked up from germline, CDR1 is SGHTA and CDR2 is FQGNSA. This CDR3 spans 14 amino acids. CDR3 residues: CASSRTGGIEKLFF.

The V call is TRBV5-1, the J call TRBJ2-1; TCRdb selects TRBD2, and the lack of DNA leaves this call unchecked. This CDR3 comprises 15 residues. Germline V gene data show CDR1 as SGHRS and CDR2 as YFSETQ. CDR3 region: CASSLDVSGRNEQFF.

This sequence joins TRBV7-6 and TRBJ2-1; TCRdb designates TRBD1, a call that cannot be tested without DNA. This CDR3 comprises 14 residues. Germline V CDR1 and CDR2: SGHVS, FNYEAQ. The CDR3 loop reads CASSLGTEYNEQFF.

The genes are TRBV20-1 and TRBJ1-1; the D call from TCRdb, TRBD1, cannot be confirmed without DNA. The CDR3 runs 12 residues. Per germline, CDR1 DFQATT and CDR2 SNEGSKA (reference sequence). The CDR3 is CSRQHMNTEAFF.

The rearrangement joins TRBV4-1 to TRBJ1-4; TCRdb's D call of TRBD1 is untestable without DNA. Per germline, CDR1 MGHRA and CDR2 YSYEKL. The CDR3 contains 15 residues. The CDR3 region is CASSQVNTPEDKLFF.

CDR3 residues: CATGFGVGAEQYF. The rearrangement joins TRBV24-1 to TRBJ2-7; the TCRdb call, TRBD1, lacks DNA for checking. The CDR3 has 13 amino acids. Germline-derived CDR1 and CDR2 are KGHDR and SFDVKD.

The chain joins TRBV4-2 to TRBJ2-5; checking the TCRdb D call of TRBD1 is not possible without DNA. The CDR3 length is 14 residues. The germline gives CDR1 LGHNA, CDR2 YNFKEQ. This CDR3 is CASSHTGKQETQYF.

V usage is TRBV20-1 and J usage is TRBJ1-4; TCRdb proposes TRBD1, but this gene call is untestable without DNA. The CDR3 covers 13 residues. Germline assignment: CDR1 DFQATT and CDR2 SNEGSKA (reference sequence). The chain's CDR3 is CSARGVGVEKLFF.

The chain recombines TRBV7-8 with TRBJ2-2; TCRdb outputs TRBD2, but without DNA this stays unchecked. In germline, CDR1 is SGHVS, CDR2 FQNEAQ. There are 18 residues in the CDR3. The CDR3 reads CASSRQDGLYANTGELFF. Variable domain in full (rest from reference TRBV7-8 and TRBJ2-2): GAGVSQSPRYKVAKRGQDVALRCDPISGHVSLFWYQQALGQGPEFLTYFQNEAQLDKSGLPSDRFFAERPEGSVSTLKIQRTQQEDSAVYLCASSRQDGLYANTGELFFGEGSRLTVL.